Presented here are 11 T cell receptor beta chains from one specimen sequenced in a study of T-cell reconstitution after alpha-beta-depleted transplantation in children. Using unique molecular identifiers, the investigators prepared the TCRbeta library. Each CDR3 protein gets one entry after TCRdb re-called the PCR reads with MiXCR. The sample has fewer than 750,000 distinct CDR3 sequences, 23% seen once. Source: PBMCs, mostly from graft donor cells, taken 360 days after TCRalphabeta/CD19-depleted stem cell transplant. Receptor source: a boy younger than two who had a stem cell transplant for acute myeloid leukemia, so the T cells may come from the graft donor.

This clonotype was observed a few times. Here the CDR3 reads CASRDISNSPLHF. The CDR3, as DNA: TGTGCCAGCAGGGACATCTCTAATTCACCCCTCCACTTT. This sequence joins TRBV12-3 or TRBV12-4 and TRBJ1-6, with TRBD1 as a possible D gene (5 bases). V lost 6 bases to trimming and J lost 6 bases, with 9 bases between them. CDR3 length: 13 residues.

This chain joins TRBV9 and TRBJ2-7; 7 nucleotides match TRBD1. Per the germline V gene, CDR1 is SGDLS and CDR2 is YYNGEE. The V segment lost 0 bases and the J segment 5 bases; nucleotides outside the gene matches: 8. The length of the CDR3 is 15 residues. The CDR3 here is CASSVGSRGTDEQYF. CDR3 coding DNA: TGTGCCAGCAGCGTAGGCAGCAGGGGGACCGACGAGCAGTACTTC.

This clonotype was picked up many times. J is TRBJ2-5 and V is TRBV20-1; D perhaps matches TRBD1 (6 bases). V lost 4 bases, J lost 4 bases, and 10 bases lay in between. The CDR3 has 12 residues. Germline V CDR1 and CDR2: DFQATT, SNEGSKA (reference sequence). The CDR3 DNA reads as TGCAGTGCTATGGCAGGGGCAGAGACCCAGTACTTC. Residues: CSAMAGAETQYF.

This rearrangement joins TRBV5-6 to TRBJ1-1; the D is unclear. There are 12 residues in the CDR3. V lost 0 bases and J 8 bases, leaving 8 bases between the germline ends. CDR1 is SGHDT and CDR2 is YYEEEE in the germline V gene. The CDR3 is CASSLGIREAFF. The CDR3 coding sequence is TGTGCCAGCAGCTTGGGGATAAGGGAAGCTTTCTTT.

This sequence joins TRBV20-1 and TRBJ1-2; D possibly corresponds to TRBD1 (5 bases). The CDR3 is 16 amino acids. CDR1 and CDR2 (germline): DFQATT, SNEGSKA (reference sequence). Trimming removed 0 bases from V and 4 bases from J, with 18 bases in between. CDR3 amino acids: CSARDPSGPPIYGYTF. The CDR3 DNA sequence: TGCAGTGCTAGAGATCCGTCGGGACCGCCGATCTATGGCTACACCTTC.

This clonotype came up many times. The J gene is TRBJ2-2, the V gene TRBV6-5; weak D call: TRBD2 (6 bases). From germline, CDR1 is MNHEY and CDR2 SVGAGI. The CDR3 loop spans 14 amino acids. V lost 5 bases and J 2 bases, leaving 9 bases between the germline ends. CDR3 DNA: TGTGCCAGCAGTCCGGGACTTAACACCGGGGAGCTGTTTTTT. Translation: CASSPGLNTGELFF.

This clonotype was picked up many times. V usage is TRBV7-6 and J usage is TRBJ2-5; D not resolved. Looked up from germline, CDR1 is SGHVS and CDR2 is FNYEAQ. The V end lost 5 bases, the J end lost 2 bases, and 12 bases lay between the germline ends. The CDR3 extends over 14 amino acids. In DNA form, the CDR3 reads TGTGCCAGCAGCCTCCCAGTGAGACAAGAGACCCAGTACTTC. This gives the protein CASSLPVRQETQYF.

Many counts were recorded for this clonotype. The genes are TRBV24-1 and TRBJ2-1; 8 nucleotides align to TRBD2. This CDR3 spans 18 amino acids. CDR1 and CDR2 (germline): KGHDR, SFDVKD. Trimming removed 0 bases from V and 3 bases from J; junction bases left unmatched: 9. The CDR3 DNA sequence: TGTGCCACCAGTGATTTGCCGTCGGGACTAGGTTTCTACAATGAGCAGTTCTTC. Its translation: CATSDLPSGLGFYNEQFF.

CDR3 in DNA: TGTGCCAGCCGGACCGGAACGGGAGAGACCCAGTACTTC. It specifies CASRTGTGETQYF. The chain has TRBV11-1 and TRBJ2-5; D unresolved. The CDR3 covers 13 residues. Trimming stripped 8 bases from V and 4 bases from J, with 14 bases between. CDR1 and CDR2 (germline): SGHAT, FQDESV (reference sequence).

Many counts were recorded for this clonotype. CDR3 nucleotides: TGTGCCAGTCATGTGGGGGGCGCGGATACGCAGTATTTT. Protein sequence: CASHVGGADTQYF. The V call is TRBV27, the J call TRBJ2-3, with D perhaps given as TRBD1 or TRBD2 (6 bases each). Germline assignment: CDR1 MNHEY and CDR2 SMNVEV (reference sequence). Trimming removed 9 bases at V and 6 bases at J, with 16 bases between. The CDR3 spans 13 residues.

There are many counts of this clonotype. The chain recombines TRBV15 with TRBJ2-5, with D possibly being TRBD1 (6 bases). Germline V lookup: CDR1 LNHNV, CDR2 YYDKDF (reference sequence). Trimming took off 4 bases at V and 2 bases at J, with 8 bases between the two ends. The CDR3 contains 13 residues. CDR3 region: CATSTGTQETQYF. The CDR3 DNA reads as TGTGCCACCAGCACCGGGACACAAGAGACCCAGTACTTC.